Presented here are 25 T cell receptor beta chains from one specimen sequenced in a study of blood T cell repertoires in COVID-19. TCRdb's table, derived via immunoSEQ multiplex PCR, lists solely in-frame clones and lacks some. The table has about 210,000 clones, just over 90% seen once; the top ten hold more than 0.95%. Sequenced material: peripheral blood. Receptor source: a man younger than 45 with acute or convalescent COVID-19.

There are a few counts of this clone. The chain links TRBV13 to TRBJ1-2; TRBD1 matches 7 bases. Germline V gene sequence: CDR1 PRHDT, CDR2 FYEKMQ (reference sequence). The CDR3 is 16 residues long. V trimming: 4 bases; J trimming: 0 bases; junction bases outside the gene matches: 8. In nucleotides, the CDR3 is TGTGCCAGCAGCTACGGGACAGTCAGAACTAACTATGGCTACACCTTC. This codes for CASSYGTVRTNYGYTF.

This sequence joins TRBV6-5 and TRBJ1-1; no definite D call. This CDR3 region has 13 residues. The ends were cut back, 8 bases at V and 6 bases at J, with 16 bases in the middle. In germline, CDR1 is MNHEY, CDR2 SVGAGI. DNA of the CDR3: TGTGCCAGCTTCCTAGAGGCTCCTCCTGAAGCTTTCTTT. It specifies CASFLEAPPEAFF.

V is TRBV2 and J is TRBJ1-5; D not certain. Deletions cut 8 bases from V and 2 bases from J, with 10 bases between. The CDR3 sequence is 13 residues long. Germline CDR1 reads SNHLY; CDR2 reads FYNNEI. The DNA of the CDR3 is TGTGCCAGCCTAAGCGGTGGCAATCAGCCCCAGCATTTT. Translated, it gives CASLSGGNQPQHF. The full variable domain, its missing parts supplied by reference TRBV2 and TRBJ1-5, is EPEVTQTPSHQVTQMGQEVILRCVPISNHLYFYWYRQILGQKVEFLVSFYNNEISEKSEIFDDQFSVERPDGSNFTLKIRSTKLEDSAMYFCASLSGGNQPQHFGDGTRLSIL.

The V call is TRBV4-2, the J call TRBJ2-3; TRBD2 is a possible D gene (5 bases). Germline CDR1 is LGHNA and CDR2 is YNFKEQ. V shed 1 base and J shed 6 bases, with 14 bases lying between them. The CDR3 is made up of 15 amino acids. CDR3 protein: CASSQVSGLGDTQYF. The CDR3 DNA reads as TGTGCCAGCAGCCAAGTATCCGGACTGGGGGATACGCAGTATTTT.

The chain employs TRBV5-8 and TRBJ1-1; D might be TRBD1 (6 bases). Looked up from germline, CDR1 is SGHTS and CDR2 is YDEGEE. The CDR3 spans 16 residues. Trimming removed 0 bases from V and 5 bases from J, with 17 bases in between. CDR3 sequence (DNA): TGTGCCAGCAGCTTGGGGTTCCGGGGGGCTGTTACTGAAGCTTTCTTT. This sequence encodes CASSLGFRGAVTEAFF.

V usage is TRBV10-2 and J usage is TRBJ2-7, with a weak D call TRBD2 (5 bases). In germline, CDR1 is WSHSY, CDR2 SAAADI. This CDR3 contains 13 residues. Deletions cut 8 bases from V and 0 bases from J, with 11 bases between. Here the CDR3 reads CASLRDFSYEQYF. The CDR3 DNA reads TGCGCCAGCCTGAGGGATTTCTCCTACGAGCAGTACTTC.

The chain combines TRBV5-8 with TRBJ1-6; D is ambiguous. Trimming left V 7 bases short and J 7 bases short, with 12 bases between. The germline CDR1 and CDR2 sequences are SGHTS and YDEGEE. The CDR3 loop spans 13 amino acids. The CDR3: CASGRKQNSPLHF. Written as DNA, the CDR3 is TGTGCCAGCGGCCGCAAACAGAATTCACCCCTCCACTTT.

The J gene is TRBJ2-1, the V gene TRBV13; 10 positions agree with TRBD2. V shed 5 bases, J shed 9 bases, and the junction held 7 bases outside the gene matches. The germline V gene encodes CDR1 PRHDT and CDR2 FYEKMQ (reference sequence). This CDR3 is built from 14 residues. DNA of the CDR3: TGTGCCAGCAGCACGGGACTAGCGCGGGGTGAGCAGTTCTTC. This encodes CASSTGLARGEQFF.

The rearrangement uses TRBV11-2 and TRBJ1-1; 9 nucleotides agree with TRBD1. The germline gives CDR1 SGHAT, CDR2 FQNNGV. The CDR3 totals 19 residues. V lost 2 bases to trimming and J lost 5 bases; unmatched junction nucleotides: 18. For the CDR3, the DNA is TGTGCCAGCAGCTTATATGGGACAGGGCCTTTTCGGTTCGGAACTGAAGCTTTCTTT. Its protein product is CASSLYGTGPFRFGTEAFF.

The chain links TRBV28 to TRBJ1-3; 9 bases align to TRBD1. The V segment lost 11 bases and the J segment 4 bases; nucleotides outside the gene matches: 6. CDR3 length: 13 residues. CDR1 and CDR2 (germline): MDHEN, SYDVKM. Here the CDR3 reads CAGQGSAGNTIYF. The CDR3 DNA is TGTGCCGGACAGGGGTCTGCCGGAAACACCATATATTTT.

The rearrangement joins TRBV28 to TRBJ2-3; D gene unclear. The V and J ends lost 6 bases and 6 bases respectively, with 10 bases between them. This CDR3 is built from 12 residues. Germline V gene sequence: CDR1 MDHEN, CDR2 SYDVKM. CDR3: CASSLLQDTQYF. The CDR3 DNA follows: TGTGCCAGCAGCCTTCTGCAGGATACGCAGTATTTT.

V usage is TRBV30 and J usage is TRBJ1-2; 8 bases match TRBD1. This CDR3 contains 13 residues. J lost 7 bases, V lost 0 bases, and 4 bases had no gene match. CDR1 is GTSNPN and CDR2 is SVGIG in the germline V gene (reference sequence). CDR3 DNA: TGTGCCTGGAGTGTACAGGGGGAGGCTGGCTACACCTTC. Translated: CAWSVQGEAGYTF.

The chain recombines TRBV28 with TRBJ1-2; a possible D gene is TRBD1 (5 bases). Trimming removed 7 bases at V and 4 bases at J, with 16 bases between. The germline CDR1 and CDR2 sequences are MDHEN and SYDVKM. This CDR3 has 14 amino acids. CDR3 in DNA: TGTGCCAGCACCCTTAGGACGGGACTCTATGGCTACACCTTC. Encoded protein: CASTLRTGLYGYTF.

CDR3 DNA: TGTGCCAGCACCAAAGAGGGCACTGGGGAGCTGTTTTTT. Its translation is CASTKEGTGELFF. The chain uses TRBV11-3 and TRBJ2-2; tentative D call: TRBD2 (5 bases). This CDR3 has 13 residues. Germline values: CDR1 SGHNT, CDR2 YENEEA. V dropped 7 bases and J dropped 8 bases, with 14 bases sitting between them.

The chain combines TRBV9 with TRBJ1-5; D call uncertain. Looked up from germline, CDR1 is SGDLS and CDR2 is YYNGEE. Trimming removed 3 bases from V and 3 bases from J, with 10 bases in between. The CDR3 has 14 amino acids. The CDR3: CASSEGGSNQPQHF. CDR3 coding DNA: TGTGCCAGCAGCGAGGGAGGGTCCAATCAGCCCCAGCATTTT.

The chain combines TRBV28 with TRBJ2-7; D not resolved. Germline-derived CDR1 and CDR2 are MDHEN and SYDVKM. CDR3 size: 12 residues. V lost 6 bases, J lost 4 bases, and 10 bases lay in between. DNA for the CDR3: TGTGCCAGCAGCCTACTCCGATACGAGCAGTACTTC. This sequence encodes CASSLLRYEQYF.

The J gene is TRBJ1-1, the V gene TRBV12-5; D may be TRBD1 (6 bases). The V end lost 6 bases, the J end lost 4 bases, and 12 bases lay between the germline ends. Germline V CDR1 and CDR2: LGHNT, FRNRAP. CDR3 length: 13 amino acids. In DNA form, the CDR3 reads TGTGCTAGTGGATCCGGGACAACCACTGAAGCTTTCTTT. It yields the protein CASGSGTTTEAFF.

Only one count was recorded for this clone. The V gene is TRBV29-1, the J gene TRBJ1-1; unclear D gene. This CDR3 spans 12 amino acids. Trimming removed 3 bases at V and 5 bases at J, with 10 bases between. The germline V gene encodes CDR1 SQVTM and CDR2 ANQGSEA. For the CDR3, the DNA is TGCAGCGTTGAGAGTTCAGGTACTGAAGCTTTCTTT. It translates to CSVESSGTEAFF.

This clone has just a few counts. V usage is TRBV3-1 (or the pseudogene TRBV3-2) and J usage is TRBJ1-1; no reliable D call. V dropped 4 bases and J dropped 1 base, with 13 bases sitting between them. From germline, CDR1 is LGHDT and CDR2 YNNKEL (reference sequence). The CDR3 sequence is 15 residues long. CDR3 sequence reads: CASSLKAPGNTEAFF. The CDR3 coding sequence is TGTGCCAGCAGCCTAAAGGCCCCAGGGAACACTGAAGCTTTCTTT.

This chain uses TRBV7-8 with TRBJ2-3; 7 bases are a match to TRBD2. CDR3 length: 16 amino acids. CDR1 and CDR2 (germline): SGHVS, FQNEAQ. Trimming cost V 7 bases and J 0 bases; bases outside gene matches: 10. The CDR3 bases are TGTGCCAGCACGCGGCGGGGGTACCCTAGCACAGATACGCAGTATTTT. The encoded protein is CASTRRGYPSTDTQYF.

This clone appeared once. V is TRBV5-1 and J is TRBJ2-7, with 12 positions matching TRBD2. The V segment lost 0 bases and the J segment 6 bases; nucleotides outside the gene matches: 16. The CDR3 consists of 19 residues. Germline V gene lookup returns CDR1 SGHRS and CDR2 YFSETQ. CDR3 loop: CASSLDISSGRAIVREQYF. CDR3 nucleotide sequence: TGCGCCAGCAGCTTGGATATTTCTAGCGGGAGGGCCATTGTTCGCGAGCAGTACTTC. Supplemented by reference TRBV5-1 and TRBJ2-7, the full variable domain reads KAGVTQTPRYLIKTRGQQVTLSCSPISGHRSVSWYQQTPGQGLQFLFEYFSETQRNKGNFPGRFSGRQFSNSRSEMNVSTLELGDSALYLCASSLDISSGRAIVREQYFGPGTRLTVT.

The chain uses TRBV6-5 and TRBJ2-3; weak D call: TRBD2 (5 bases). The CDR3 totals 14 residues. The ends were cut back, 6 bases at V and 1 base at J, with 11 bases in the middle. CDR1 is MNHEY and CDR2 is SVGAGI in the germline V gene. The chain's CDR3 is CASRMDWGTDTQYF. In DNA, the CDR3 is TGTGCCAGCAGGATGGACTGGGGCACAGATACGCAGTATTTT.

In this sample, this clone turned up once. This chain links TRBV6-1 with TRBJ2-1; TRBD2 aligns across 9 bases. V trimming: 1 base; J trimming: 9 bases; junction bases outside the gene matches: 13. The CDR3 has 17 amino acids. In germline, CDR1 is MNHNS, CDR2 SASEGT. The CDR3 region is CASSEGGWASGITEQFF. CDR3 bases: TGTGCCAGCAGTGAAGGGGGCTGGGCTAGCGGGATAACTGAGCAGTTCTTC.

The rearrangement joins TRBV7-9 to TRBJ1-2; no clear D gene. V was trimmed by 2 bases and J by 6 bases, leaving 13 bases between them. Per the germline V gene, CDR1 is SEHNR and CDR2 is FQNEAQ (reference sequence). CDR3 size: 14 residues. CDR3 in DNA: TGTGCCAGCAGCTTACATGGGGAGCTAAATGGCTACACCTTC. Encoded protein: CASSLHGELNGYTF.

The V call is TRBV6-1, the J call TRBJ1-1; D may be TRBD1 (5 bases). The CDR3 totals 17 residues. CDR1 MNHNS and CDR2 SASEGT come from the germline V gene. V was shortened by 4 bases and J by 1 base, with 19 bases between the two germline ends. The CDR3 protein is CASSVLKGYKANTEAFF. The CDR3 region has the DNA TGTGCCAGCAGTGTTCTAAAGGGGTATAAGGCGAACACTGAAGCTTTCTTT.